This T cell receptor (beta chain) is drawn from a study of blood T cell repertoires in COVID-19. Looking at the study overall: Some COVID-19 samples were acute and others convalescent; all came from the United States, Italy and Spain.

Adults between about 18 and 89 years of age took part from fewer than 30 US areas. The J segment lost 15 bases and the V segment lost 7 bases, leaving 9 bases of the junction unmatched. The CDR3 sequence is 12 residues long. TCRdb keeps only in-frame clones here, not all; method: immunoSEQ multiplex PCR. The sample records approximately 250,000 clones, 85% being singletons. The sample consisted of PBMCs or T cells enriched from blood (not recorded which). V is TRBV12-3 or TRBV12-4 and J is TRBJ1-6, with 7 bases identical to TRBD1. The TCR originated in a woman in her 50s with acute COVID-19. The CDR3 coding sequence is TGTGCCAGCACCCCGGACAGGTCGCGCCTCCACTTT. Its protein is CASTPDRSRLHF.